A single sample is the source of the 23 T cell receptor beta chains below, sequenced in a study of T-cell reconstitution after alpha-beta-depleted transplantation in children. A library of TCRbeta sequences, prepared with unique molecular identifiers, was generated. TCRdb reprocessed the PCR reads via MiXCR and lists one record per CDR3 protein. The table lists 500,000 to 600,000 distinct CDR3 sequences, over 20% of them singletons. Sample: PBMCs, taken before TCRalphabeta/CD19-depleted stem cell transplant. These receptors came from a boy under two years old with Wiskott-Aldrich syndrome, due to receive a stem cell transplant.

The chain employs TRBV4-1 and TRBJ1-1; 11 bases are a match to TRBD1. The CDR3 has 15 residues. Germline V CDR1 and CDR2: MGHRA, YSYEKL. After removal of 4 bases from V and 4 bases from J, the junction contained 5 bases not matched to a gene. CDR3: CASSPSGTGGTEAFF. The CDR3 DNA reads TGCGCCAGCAGCCCGTCCGGGACAGGGGGCACTGAAGCTTTCTTT.

This clonotype was found a few times. This chain uses TRBV20-1 with TRBJ2-5, with 11 bases identical to TRBD1. This CDR3 has 15 amino acids. Looked up from germline, CDR1 is DFQATT and CDR2 is SNEGSKA (reference sequence). J was trimmed by 4 bases and V by 6 bases; bases with no gene match: 10. The CDR3 is CSALLGQGALETQYF. CDR3 nucleotide sequence: TGCAGTGCCCTGTTAGGACAGGGGGCATTAGAGACCCAGTACTTC.

In its sample, this clonotype was seen once. The rearrangement joins TRBV6-5 to TRBJ1-2, with D possibly being TRBD1 (6 bases). Germline lookup yields CDR1 MNHEY and CDR2 SVGAGI. The ends were cut back, 2 bases at V and 7 bases at J, with 20 bases in the middle. The CDR3 consists of 16 residues. Here the CDR3 reads CASSYTRVQGVGGYTF. For the CDR3, the DNA is TGTGCCAGCAGTTACACCAGGGTACAGGGTGTTGGTGGCTACACCTTC.

This clonotype was counted a few times. This chain joins TRBV20-1 and TRBJ2-7, with a possible D match to TRBD2 (5 bases). CDR3 length: 14 amino acids. V dropped 0 bases and J dropped 3 bases, with 12 bases sitting between them. Per the germline V gene, CDR1 is DFQATT and CDR2 is SNEGSKA (reference sequence). The CDR3 is CSARDRGRSYEQYF. The CDR3 DNA reads as TGCAGTGCTAGAGATCGGGGTAGGAGCTACGAGCAGTACTTC.

The chain couples TRBV21-1 to TRBJ2-7; whether TRBD1, the table's D call, matches the DNA was not checked. TRBV21-1 is given as a pseudogene. The length of the CDR3 is 14 residues. In DNA form, the CDR3 reads TGTGCCAGCAGCATTAGGAGGCGACCCTACGAGCAGTACTTC. Its translation is CASSIRRRPYEQYF.

The chain joins TRBV4-1 to TRBJ2-3, with TRBD2 identical over 12 bases. Germline lookup yields CDR1 MGHRA and CDR2 YSYEKL. CDR3 length equals 15 residues. J lost 9 bases, V lost 1 base, and 5 bases had no gene match. The CDR3 loop is CASSQGLAGEYTQYF. The CDR3 DNA follows: TGCGCCAGCAGCCAAGGACTAGCGGGAGAGTACACGCAGTATTTT.

The chain uses TRBV10-3 and TRBJ2-1; TRBD1 or TRBD2 may be the D gene (5 bases each). The V end was cut by 0 bases, the J end by 1 base, with 13 bases between. The CDR3 covers 17 residues. The germline V gene has CDR1 ENHRY and CDR2 SYGVKD. CDR3 in amino acids: CAISESRGERSYNEQFF. In DNA form, the CDR3 reads TGTGCCATCAGTGAGTCGAGGGGCGAGAGATCCTACAATGAGCAGTTCTTC.

This rearrangement joins TRBV20-1 to TRBJ1-5; D is ambiguous. Germline V lookup: CDR1 DFQATT, CDR2 SNEGSKA (reference sequence). Trimming shortened V by 6 bases and J by 1 base, and 19 bases separated the two germline ends. The CDR3 loop spans 16 amino acids. In DNA form, the CDR3 reads TGCAGTGCCAGCCCCCCCCCTGTGGGAAGCAATCAGCCCCAGCATTTT. This translates into CSASPPPVGSNQPQHF.

V is TRBV5-1 and J is TRBJ2-7; either TRBD1 or TRBD2 may supply D (5 bases each). There are 14 residues in the CDR3. Trimming pared 5 bases from V and 7 bases from J, leaving 19 bases between. Per germline, CDR1 SGHRS and CDR2 YFSETQ. The CDR3 protein is CASSLGATHGEQYF. In DNA, the CDR3 is TGCGCCAGCAGTCTCGGGGCCACCCACGGGGAGCAGTACTTC.

The V call is TRBV28, the J call TRBJ1-5, with no clear D. The CDR3 has 15 amino acids. The V and J ends lost 3 bases and 2 bases respectively, with 11 bases between them. The V gene's germline CDR1 is MDHEN and CDR2 SYDVKM. CDR3 sequence (DNA): TGTGCCAGCAGTTTTTCCACACCGGGCAATCAGCCCCAGCATTTT. It codes for CASSFSTPGNQPQHF.

This clonotype was detected only a few times. The chain is built from TRBV27 and TRBJ2-2; weak D call: TRBD1 (6 bases). CDR3 length: 17 amino acids. Germline V gene lookup returns CDR1 MNHEY and CDR2 SMNVEV (reference sequence). V was clipped by 4 bases and J by 5 bases, with 20 bases between them. In DNA form, the CDR3 reads TGTGCCAGCAGTTCTGGTTCTGTCCAAGGGGGTACCGGGGAGCTGTTTTTT. Its translation: CASSSGSVQGGTGELFF.

This clonotype was detected only a few times. V is TRBV5-1 and J is TRBJ2-7; 9 bases align to TRBD2. The germline CDR1 and CDR2 sequences are SGHRS and YFSETQ. J gave up 3 bases and V 2 bases, and 3 bases lay outside the gene matches. The length of the CDR3 is 14 residues. The CDR3 protein is CASSFGTSYYEQYF. The CDR3, as DNA: TGCGCCAGCAGCTTTGGGACTAGCTACTACGAGCAGTACTTC.

This chain links TRBV4-2 with TRBJ2-3; TRBD2 aligns across 8 bases. This CDR3 is built from 17 residues. The germline gives CDR1 LGHNA, CDR2 YNFKEQ. V lost 4 bases to trimming and J lost 0 bases; unmatched junction nucleotides: 9. The CDR3, as DNA: TGTGCCAGCAGCCCACGCGCAGCGGGGGTAAGCACAGATACGCAGTATTTT. Protein: CASSPRAAGVSTDTQYF.

This chain uses TRBV12-3 or TRBV12-4 with TRBJ1-1; the D is unclear. Trimming shortened V by 7 bases and J by 0 bases, and 12 bases separated the two germline ends. This CDR3 comprises 14 residues. CDR3 residues: CASTPTGMNTEAFF. The CDR3 DNA is TGTGCCAGCACCCCCACGGGGATGAACACTGAAGCTTTCTTT.

J is TRBJ2-1 and V is TRBV5-1; 8 bases line up with TRBD1. The CDR3 length is 15 residues. Trimming took 4 bases from V and 8 from J; bases not matched to a gene: 11. Germline V CDR1 and CDR2: SGHRS, YFSETQ. For the CDR3, the DNA is TGCGCCAGCAGCGCAGACGGACAGGGAAGGGATGAGCAGTTCTTC. It codes for CASSADGQGRDEQFF.

The chain joins TRBV20-1 to TRBJ2-1; 7 nucleotides agree with TRBD2. Germline CDR1 and CDR2: DFQATT and SNEGSKA (reference sequence). This CDR3 region has 13 residues. The trim removed 5 bases at V and 5 bases at J, leaving 6 bases unmatched. CDR3 in amino acids: CSAPASGHNEQFF. The CDR3 region has the DNA TGCAGTGCTCCGGCTAGCGGACACAATGAGCAGTTCTTC.

The rearrangement joins TRBV20-1 to TRBJ2-7; possible D gene TRBD1, 6 bases. Germline CDR1 DFQATT, CDR2 SNEGSKA (reference sequence). Trimming removed 4 bases at V and 5 bases at J, with 9 bases between. The length of the CDR3 is 11 residues. CDR3: CSANKGDEQYF. CDR3 in DNA: TGCAGTGCTAACAAGGGGGACGAGCAGTACTTC.

V and J are TRBV10-1 and TRBJ2-7, with 7 bases identical to TRBD2. The germline CDR1 and CDR2 sequences are WNHNN and SYGVQD (reference sequence). The V segment lost 2 bases and the J segment 2 bases; nucleotides outside the gene matches: 6. The CDR3 has 15 amino acids. The CDR3 region is CASSEAGAGTYEQYF. CDR3 nucleotide sequence: TGCGCCAGCAGTGAGGCGGGAGCAGGGACCTACGAGCAGTACTTC.

The chain has TRBV2 and TRBJ2-1; the D gene is possibly TRBD2 (6 bases). The CDR3 contains 14 residues. Germline values: CDR1 SNHLY, CDR2 FYNNEI. V dropped 4 bases and J dropped 9 bases, with 16 bases sitting between them. Written as DNA, the CDR3 is TGTGCCAGCAGTGTGTTGGCGGGAAAAGCTGAGCAGTTCTTC. It codes for CASSVLAGKAEQFF.

Only a few counts were recorded for this clonotype. The genes are TRBV4-1 and TRBJ1-5, with TRBD1 matching over 10 bases. Germline CDR1 MGHRA, CDR2 YSYEKL. This CDR3 is 15 amino acids long. J was trimmed by 5 bases and V by 2 bases; bases with no gene match: 3. The chain's CDR3 is CASSQFGTGDQPQHF. In DNA, the CDR3 is TGCGCCAGCAGCCAATTTGGGACAGGGGATCAGCCCCAGCATTTT.

The chain carries TRBV11-2 and TRBJ2-5, with 10 bases lining up with TRBD2. This CDR3 has 15 amino acids. Germline trimming cut 3 bases from V and 5 bases from J; bases unmatched to any gene: 6. Germline CDR1 reads SGHAT; CDR2 reads FQNNGV. As DNA, the CDR3 is TGTGCCAGCAGCTTCTCAGCGGGAGGGGGCGAGACCCAGTACTTC. Translated, it gives CASSFSAGGGETQYF. The full variable domain, completed using reference TRBV11-2 and TRBJ2-5, is EAGVAQSPRYKIIEKRQSVAFWCNPISGHATLYWYQQILGQGPKLLIQFQNNGVVDDSQLPKDRFSAERLKGVDSTLKIQPAKLEDSAVYLCASSFSAGGGETQYFGPGTRLLVL.

A few counts support this clonotype. The chain combines TRBV7-8 with TRBJ2-7; weak D call: TRBD1 (5 bases). V lost 3 bases and J lost 2, with 11 bases in between. Germline V gene sequence: CDR1 SGHVS, CDR2 FQNEAQ. CDR3 length: 14 residues. Written as DNA, the CDR3 is TGTGCCAGCAGCTTGGACATCTCTACCTACGAGCAGTACTTC. Residues: CASSLDISTYEQYF.

This clonotype was counted only a few times. V usage is TRBV20-1 and J usage is TRBJ1-5; D gene unclear. There are 15 residues in the CDR3. V lost 2 bases and J 4 bases, leaving 15 bases between the germline ends. Germline CDR1 reads DFQATT; CDR2 reads SNEGSKA (reference sequence). CDR3 nucleotide sequence: TGCAGTGCTAGACACGTAGGTAGGGCAAATCAGCCCCAGCATTTT. As protein: CSARHVGRANQPQHF.